Included here is one T cell receptor beta chain sequence, with context. It lacks a known antigen. Nothing much larger sits one base from this clone, and base qualities are not available. Using the deep immunoSEQ assay, multiplex PCR amplified TCR CDR3 regions from genomic DNA. For each cell subset, the extracted genomic DNA was distributed evenly across all wells of several immunoSEQ 96-well plates, and each plate served as one replicate. For sorted subsets, approximately 0.2 ug of genomic DNA, equivalent to roughly 30,000 T cell genomes, went into each replicate PCR. Purified libraries were quantified with a Qubit 3.0 fluorometer, sized on a Bioanalyzer 2100, and re-quantified with the KAPA Library Quantification kit. Every immunoSEQ 96-well plate was sequenced on a dedicated single-read 150-cycle Illumina NextSeq 550 flow cell. Processing in the source paper ran as follows. Because only junctional sequences without quality scores were contained in the immunoSEQ output, filtering matching that applied to full-length reads could not be performed. Sequences were annotated with PyIR, a Python wrapper for IgBLAST v1.9, and V/J genes and CDR3 were assigned using IMGT germline references. Any read was removed if the V/J assignment was weak (E-value above 1e-6), the CDR3 was missing, or the read contained stop codons, out-of-frame junctions, or ambiguous translated residues. V3J clonotypes were defined as sequences sharing the same inferred V gene, J gene, and CDR3 amino acid sequence. Percentage overlap between repertoires was calculated by dividing the number of shared unique clonotypes by the size of the smaller repertoire. RTK rarefaction, the Chao1 estimator, and Recon v2.1 estimates of unobserved clonotypes were used to assess repertoire richness. For all TCRbeta clonotypes obtained by the gDNA method from four donors, generation probabilities were computed with OLGA. This is the immuneACCESS table as TCRdb keeps it, with only in-frame sequences that have V and J called. A part of the clones is gone; compared with another copy, unresolved V genes explain less than half, and the rest is unexplained. V and J calls and clone size follow that table, whereas D and trimming were derived from the DNA. The sample table records hundreds of thousands of clones; roughly 95% of these occur just once. The ten largest clones add up to about 0.11% of the sample.

CDR1 and CDR2 were assigned from the germline V gene (reference sequence) as SGHKS and YYEKEE. V was cut back by 3 bases and J by 7 bases, leaving a gap of 14 bases between them. Its CDR3 holds 14 amino acids, cysteine through phenylalanine. The read is trimmed to its CDR3 DNA, 42 bases read in frame from base 1. The sample belongs to a study of shared clonotypes between healthy human individuals (dated by TCRdb to about 2020). Study-level background: The cohort comprised a couple of women and a few men aged 18 to 49 years. For each donor, three plates each were used for CD4 naive and CD4 memory, two plates were used for CD8 naive, and one plate was used for CD8 memory. To estimate repertoire size and how much clonotypes are shared between individuals, the study performed deep sequencing of blood TCR repertoires from a few healthy adults. Libraries were prepared and TCR repertoires were sequenced by different laboratories using diverse techniques, in order to increase sequencing depth and limit assay-specific biases. Leukapheresis yielded between about 0.85 and 10 billion PBMCs per donor. Overall study outcomes, separate from this receptor: Even with the large sequencing depth, rarefaction of the sorted-subset datasets indicated that sequencing was incomplete. Compared with non-shared clonotypes, the clonotypes found in all four sorted-subset donors had higher generation probabilities. About 5% of naive CD4, more than 3% of naive CD8, 2.3% of memory CD4, and more than 0.35% of memory CD8 clonotypes were shared across several donors. Pairwise subsampling indicated that sequencing depth was expected to affect the degree of clonotype sharing among donors. The small number of donors limited the genetic and exposure-history diversity represented. Sampling was restricted to blood, and TCR repertoires in tissue are likely to differ from TCR repertoires in blood. Naive subsets generally had larger estimated clonotype richness than memory subsets.

CD8 naive samples consisted of CD45RO-negative cells that were positively selected for CCR7, yielding a CD45RA+CCR7+ population without TemRA cells. The donors were healthy, HIV-negative adults with no recently reported acute infections or vaccinations. Every donor was a Caucasian adult living in Nashville, Tennessee, USA. After blood collection by leukapheresis, PBMCs were isolated using Ficoll-Histopaque density gradient centrifugation and then cryopreserved in the vapor phase of liquid nitrogen. Analytical flow cytometry was used to check the purity and quantity of every magnetically sorted T cell population. Genomic DNA was isolated from each sorted fraction and quantified by UV absorbance on a Nanodrop 2000c.

The sample taken for sequencing was naive CD8+ T cells sorted from blood. The cell subset or site label here, explained by the study, means: CD45RA+CCR7+. Recombination joined TRBV5-5 with TRBJ2-1, with TRBD1 as a weak D call on 6 bases. This sequence was found in a woman in her twenties or thirties in good health. In nucleotide form, the sequence is TGTGCCAGCAGCTCGGGCAGGGGTAGGAATGAGCAGTTCTTC. This is translated as CASSSGRGRNEQFF.